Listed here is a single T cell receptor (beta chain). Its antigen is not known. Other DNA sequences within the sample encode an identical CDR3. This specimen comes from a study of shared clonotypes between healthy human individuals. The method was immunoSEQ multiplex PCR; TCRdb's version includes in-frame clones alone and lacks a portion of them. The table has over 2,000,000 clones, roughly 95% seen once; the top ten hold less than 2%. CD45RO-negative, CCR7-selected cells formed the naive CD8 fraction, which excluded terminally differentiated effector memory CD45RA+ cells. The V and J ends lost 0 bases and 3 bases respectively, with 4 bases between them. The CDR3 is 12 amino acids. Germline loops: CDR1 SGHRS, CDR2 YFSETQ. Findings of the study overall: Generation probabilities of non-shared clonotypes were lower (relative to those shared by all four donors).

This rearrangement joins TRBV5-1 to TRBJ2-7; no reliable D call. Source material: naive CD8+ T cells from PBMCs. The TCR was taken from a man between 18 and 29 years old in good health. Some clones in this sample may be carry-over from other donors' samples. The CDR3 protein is CASSLVGYEQYF. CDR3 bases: TGCGCCAGCAGCTTGGTTGGCTACGAGCAGTACTTC.